Presented here are 21 T cell receptor beta chains from one specimen sequenced in a study of response to subunit inactivated influenza vaccine. From the RT-PCR reads, TCRdb called clonotypes with MiXCR, one entry per CDR3 protein. Of approximately 530,000 distinct CDR3 sequences in the sample, roughly 13% were seen once. The sample here was PBMCs from blood, taken about 6 weeks after vaccination. Every receptor here comes from a man aged 45-65 years who received an inactivated influenza vaccine.

This clonotype has a handful of counts. The V call is TRBV20-1, the J call TRBJ2-2; D may be TRBD1 (6 bases). V dropped 6 bases and J dropped 1 base, with 18 bases sitting between them. Germline V gene lookup returns CDR1 DFQATT and CDR2 SNEGSKA (reference sequence). CDR3 length: 16 amino acids. The CDR3 nucleotides are TGCAGTGCCCAGGCGTTTAAGACAGGGAACACCGGGGAGCTGTTTTTT. Amino acid sequence: CSAQAFKTGNTGELFF.

This clonotype occurred many times. The V call is TRBV7-2, the J call TRBJ2-1, with a tentative D call TRBD2 (6 bases). This CDR3 spans 13 amino acids. Germline values: CDR1 SGHTA, CDR2 FQGNSA. The V and J ends lost 5 bases and 4 bases respectively, with 9 bases between them. This CDR3 is CASSKGLYNEQFF. Here the CDR3 DNA reads TGTGCCAGCAGCAAGGGACTTTACAATGAGCAGTTCTTC.

This clonotype has more than one count but fewer than ten. The genes are TRBV10-3 and TRBJ2-2; 9 positions agree with TRBD1. The CDR3 is 15 amino acids. V lost 8 bases to trimming and J lost 5 bases; unmatched junction nucleotides: 9. CDR1 is ENHRY and CDR2 is SYGVKD in the germline V gene. The CDR3 nucleotides read TGTGCCATCGGAAGGGACAGGGTTGGGACCGGGGAGCTGTTTTTT. Its protein is CAIGRDRVGTGELFF.

The table lists this clonotype with a few counts. The chain uses TRBV9 and TRBJ2-4; maybe TRBD1 (6 bases). Trimming stripped 4 bases from V and 3 bases from J, with 23 bases between. The CDR3 covers 18 residues. CDR1 is SGDLS and CDR2 is YYNGEE in the germline V gene. The chain's CDR3 is CASSPQGVGVGGKNIQYF. The CDR3 nucleotides are TGTGCCAGCAGCCCTCAGGGTGTGGGCGTAGGGGGCAAAAACATTCAGTACTTC.

V gene TRBV11-2 combines with J gene TRBJ2-1, with 11 nucleotides matching TRBD2. V was pared by 3 bases and J by 7 bases, with 14 bases of the junction left unmatched. The CDR3 consists of 18 residues. Germline-derived CDR1 and CDR2 are SGHAT and FQNNGV. For the CDR3, the DNA is TGTGCCAGCAGCTTCAATATGGCCGGGACTAGCGGTAAGAATGAGCAGTTCTTC. As protein: CASSFNMAGTSGKNEQFF.

This clonotype was seen a few times. This chain links TRBV9 with TRBJ2-2; D is undetermined. From germline, CDR1 is SGDLS and CDR2 YYNGEE. The CDR3 extends over 16 amino acids. V dropped 0 bases and J dropped 1 base, with 10 bases sitting between them. CDR3: CASSVGATMNTGELFF. The CDR3 coding sequence is TGTGCCAGCAGCGTAGGAGCCACGATGAACACCGGGGAGCTGTTTTTT.

The gene calls are TRBV20-1 and TRBJ2-3; D tentatively fits TRBD1 or TRBD2 (5 bases each). Germline assignment: CDR1 DFQATT and CDR2 SNEGSKA (reference sequence). The V end lost 0 bases, the J end lost 3 bases, and 10 bases lay between the germline ends. This CDR3 spans 14 amino acids. The CDR3 region has the DNA TGCAGTGCTAGAGATCCGGGACGTACAGATACGCAGTATTTT. It is translated as CSARDPGRTDTQYF.

This clonotype was counted ten times or more. This rearrangement joins TRBV20-1 to TRBJ2-7, with TRBD1 matching over 12 bases. The CDR3 sequence is 17 residues long. J was trimmed by 1 base and V by 5 bases; bases with no gene match: 12. CDR1 DFQATT and CDR2 SNEGSKA come from the germline V gene (reference sequence). The CDR3 protein is CSALPGQGASISYEQYF. The CDR3 DNA reads as TGCAGTGCTCTACCGGGACAGGGGGCTTCGATTTCCTACGAGCAGTACTTC.

This clonotype was counted at least ten times. This sequence joins TRBV24-1 and TRBJ2-3; TRBD1 matches at 7 bases. V dropped 2 bases and J dropped 5; count of bases not matched to a gene: 12. Per the germline V gene, CDR1 is KGHDR and CDR2 is SFDVKD. This CDR3 region has 17 residues. CDR3 residues: CATSDSPAWDSRDTQYF. CDR3 DNA: TGTGCCACCAGTGATTCCCCCGCGTGGGACAGTAGAGATACGCAGTATTTT.

This clonotype was seen many times. This chain connects TRBV6-2 or TRBV6-3 to TRBJ2-1; D not resolved. Germline V gene sequence: CDR1 MNHEY, CDR2 SVGEGT. Trimming shortened V by 4 bases and J by 10 bases, and 14 bases separated the two germline ends. There are 13 residues in the CDR3. Here the CDR3 DNA reads TGTGCCAGCAGTTTTGACTTCCGATCCGAGCAGTTCTTC. Protein: CASSFDFRSEQFF.

Points on this clonotype: A much larger clonotype is one base distant, so this may be a read error. This chain links TRBV11-1 with TRBJ2-3, with 7 bases aligning to TRBD2. CDR3 size: 13 residues. In germline, CDR1 is SGHAT, CDR2 FQDESV (reference sequence). CDR3 DNA: TGTGCCAGCAGCTTGCGCTTTGCGGGGGTGCTCTCTTTT. Residues: CASSLRFAGVLSF. Full variable domain (missing parts from reference TRBV11-1 and TRBJ2-3): EAEVAQSPRYKITEKSQAVAFWCDPISGHATLYWYRQILGQGPELLVQFQDESVVDDSQLPKDRFSAERLKGVDSTLKIQPAELGDSAMYLCASSLRFAGVLSFGPGTRLTVL.

This clonotype came up a few times. V usage is TRBV6-2 or TRBV6-3 and J usage is TRBJ2-7, with 7 positions matching TRBD1. The V gene end was trimmed by 7 bases and the J gene end by 2 bases; junction bases not matched to a gene: 8. CDR3 size: 14 residues. Per the germline V gene, CDR1 is MNHEY and CDR2 is SVGEGT. The DNA of the CDR3 is TGTGCCAGCACCGGGTGGGACAGCACCTACGAGCAGTACTTC. Its translation is CASTGWDSTYEQYF.

This clonotype has ten or more counts. The chain links TRBV20-1 to TRBJ2-1; the D gene is possibly TRBD2 (6 bases). The CDR3 has 14 amino acids. Trimming left V 8 bases short and J 2 bases short, with 16 bases between. Per the germline V gene, CDR1 is DFQATT and CDR2 is SNEGSKA (reference sequence). In nucleotides, the CDR3 is TGCAGTACCCTCCCCGGGAGCACCTACAATGAGCAGTTCTTC. Translated, it gives CSTLPGSTYNEQFF.

A word on this clonotype: An end of the junction does not agree with germline; a read error may underlie this. The chain joins TRBV5-5 to TRBJ1-5; no firm D call. Looked up from germline, CDR1 is SGHKS and CDR2 is YYEKEE (reference sequence). This CDR3 contains 13 residues. The chain's CDR3 is CASSLRSEQPQHF. CDR3 nucleotide sequence: TGTGCCAGTAGCTTGCGATCGGAACAGCCCCAGCATTTT.

V gene TRBV5-5 combines with J gene TRBJ2-2, with TRBD2 identical over 9 bases. In germline, CDR1 is SGHKS, CDR2 YYEKEE (reference sequence). The CDR3 runs to 17 residues. V shed 0 bases, J shed 4 bases, and the junction held 7 bases outside the gene matches. The CDR3 sequence: CASSLVGVRGGTGELFF. CDR3 sequence (DNA): TGTGCCAGCAGCTTGGTCGGTGTGCGGGGGGGCACCGGGGAGCTGTTTTTT.

This chain joins TRBV2 and TRBJ2-5, with 7 positions matching TRBD2. The CDR3 is 16 residues long. Germline V gene lookup returns CDR1 SNHLY and CDR2 FYNNEI. The V gene end was trimmed by 1 base and the J gene end by 0 bases; junction bases not matched to a gene: 5. The CDR3 DNA reads TGTGCCAGCAGTGAAGAAATAGCGGGCTACCAAGAGACCCAGTACTTC. The encoded protein is CASSEEIAGYQETQYF.

This clonotype appeared a few times. The CDR3 DNA reads TGTGCCAGCAGTTCCCCAGTTCTAGCCAAAAACATTCAGTACTTC. It is translated as CASSSPVLAKNIQYF. This sequence joins TRBV28 and TRBJ2-4; D is undetermined. V was pared by 4 bases and J by 0 bases, with 10 bases between. CDR1 and CDR2 from the germline V gene are MDHEN and SYDVKM. The CDR3 runs 15 residues.

The chain combines TRBV28 with TRBJ1-4; D remains ambiguous. V dropped 3 bases and J dropped 7 bases, with 12 bases sitting between them. Germline V lookup: CDR1 MDHEN, CDR2 SYDVKM. The CDR3 is 14 amino acids. The CDR3 region is CASSLNGAGEKLFF. CDR3 coding DNA: TGTGCCAGCAGTTTGAATGGAGCAGGTGAAAAACTGTTTTTT.

Many counts were recorded for this clonotype. V and J are TRBV4-1 and TRBJ2-7; D uncertain. The CDR3 has 16 residues. Trimming cost V 4 bases and J 0 bases, with 16 bases left between them. CDR1 is MGHRA, CDR2 YSYEKL, per germline. The DNA for the CDR3 is TGCGCCAGCAGCCCCTCGGCCGGGTCCCTCTCCTACGAGCAGTACTTC. Translation gives CASSPSAGSLSYEQYF.

This clonotype was counted between two and nine times. The chain joins TRBV20-1 to TRBJ2-1; D remains unclear. CDR1 and CDR2 (germline): DFQATT, SNEGSKA (reference sequence). The CDR3 consists of 14 residues. The V gene lost 2 bases and the J gene lost 6 bases, with 14 bases spanning the gap. The CDR3 bases are TGCAGTGCTAGAAATTTGGGCTTAGTCAATGAGCAGTTCTTC. This codes for CSARNLGLVNEQFF.

A few counts support this clonotype. The gene calls are TRBV12-3 or TRBV12-4 and TRBJ1-1; TRBD1 is a possible D gene (5 bases). This CDR3 has 14 residues. V lost 5 bases, J lost 3 bases, and 13 bases lay in between. The CDR3 DNA reads TGTGCCAGCAGTGTCCCGGGGCCCCACACTGAAGCTTTCTTT. It yields the protein CASSVPGPHTEAFF.